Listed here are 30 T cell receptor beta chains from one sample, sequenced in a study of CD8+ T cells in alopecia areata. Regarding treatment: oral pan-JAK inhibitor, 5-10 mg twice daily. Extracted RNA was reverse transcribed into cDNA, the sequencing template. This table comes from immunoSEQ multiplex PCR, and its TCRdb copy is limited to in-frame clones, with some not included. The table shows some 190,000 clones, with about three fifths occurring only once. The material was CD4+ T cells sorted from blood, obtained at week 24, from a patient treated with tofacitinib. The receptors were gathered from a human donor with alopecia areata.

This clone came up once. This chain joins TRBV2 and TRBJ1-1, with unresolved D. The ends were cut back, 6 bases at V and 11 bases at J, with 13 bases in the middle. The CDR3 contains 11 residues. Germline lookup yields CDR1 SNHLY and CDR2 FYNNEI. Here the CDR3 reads CASRGEVKAFF. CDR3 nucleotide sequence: TGTGCCAGCAGGGGAGAAGTTAAGGCTTTCTTT. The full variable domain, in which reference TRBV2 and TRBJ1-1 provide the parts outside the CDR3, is EPEVTQTPSHQVTQMGQEVILRCVPISNHLYFYWYRQILGQKVEFLVSFYNNEISEKSEIFDDQFSVERPDGSNFTLKIRSTKLEDSAMYFCASRGEVKAFFGQGTRLTVV.

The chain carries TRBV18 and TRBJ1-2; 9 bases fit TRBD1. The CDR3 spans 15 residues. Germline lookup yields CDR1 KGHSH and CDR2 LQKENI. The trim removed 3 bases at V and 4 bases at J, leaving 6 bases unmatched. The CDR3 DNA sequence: TGTGCCAGCTCACCCTGGGACAGGGAAGGCTATGGCTACACCTTC. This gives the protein CASSPWDREGYGYTF.

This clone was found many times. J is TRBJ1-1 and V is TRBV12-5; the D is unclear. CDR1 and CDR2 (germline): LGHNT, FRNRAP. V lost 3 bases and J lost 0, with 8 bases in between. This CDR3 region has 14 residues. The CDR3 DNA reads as TGTGCTAGTGGTTTATCGACCTTGAACACTGAAGCTTTCTTT. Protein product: CASGLSTLNTEAFF.

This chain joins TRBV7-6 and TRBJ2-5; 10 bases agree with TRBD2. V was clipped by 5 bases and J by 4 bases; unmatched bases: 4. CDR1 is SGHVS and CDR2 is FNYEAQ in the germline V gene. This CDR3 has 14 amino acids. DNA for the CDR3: TGTGCCAGCAGCATAGGGACTAGCGCAGAGACCCAGTACTTC. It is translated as CASSIGTSAETQYF. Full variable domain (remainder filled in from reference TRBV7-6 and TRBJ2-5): GAGVSQSPRYKVTKRGQDVALRCDPISGHVSLYWYRQALGQGPEFLTYFNYEAQQDKSGLPNDRFSAERPEGSISTLTIQRTEQRDSAMYRCASSIGTSAETQYFGPGTRLLVL.

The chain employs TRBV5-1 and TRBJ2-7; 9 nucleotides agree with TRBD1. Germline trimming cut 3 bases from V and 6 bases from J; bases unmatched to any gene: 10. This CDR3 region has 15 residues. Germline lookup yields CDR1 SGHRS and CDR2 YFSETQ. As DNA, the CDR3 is TGCGCCAGCAGCTCTGGACAGGGGCGAAGCTCCGAGCAGTACTTC. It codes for CASSSGQGRSSEQYF.

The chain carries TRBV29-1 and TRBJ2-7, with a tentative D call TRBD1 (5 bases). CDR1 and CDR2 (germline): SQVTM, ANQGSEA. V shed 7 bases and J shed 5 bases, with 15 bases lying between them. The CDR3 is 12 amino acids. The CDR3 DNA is TGCAGCGCCCTGGGGCTTAGCAACGAGCAGTACTTC. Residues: CSALGLSNEQYF.

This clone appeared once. The DNA of the CDR3 is TGTGCCAGCAGCTTAGGGCGCTACAATGAGCAGTTCTTC. As protein: CASSLGRYNEQFF. This sequence joins TRBV11-2 and TRBJ2-1; D uncertain. CDR1 and CDR2 (germline): SGHAT, FQNNGV. The CDR3 totals 13 residues. V lost 1 base and J lost 3, with 4 bases in between. Filled out from reference TRBV11-2 and TRBJ2-1, the complete variable domain reads EAGVAQSPRYKIIEKRQSVAFWCNPISGHATLYWYQQILGQGPKLLIQFQNNGVVDDSQLPKDRFSAERLKGVDSTLKIQPAKLEDSAVYLCASSLGRYNEQFFGPGTRLTVL.

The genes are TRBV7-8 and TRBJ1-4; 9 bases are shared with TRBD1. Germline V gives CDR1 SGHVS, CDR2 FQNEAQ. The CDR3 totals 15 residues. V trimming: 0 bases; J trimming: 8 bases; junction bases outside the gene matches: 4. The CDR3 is CASSLATGGQEKLFF. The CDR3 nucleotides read TGTGCCAGCAGCTTAGCGACAGGGGGACAAGAAAAACTGTTTTTT. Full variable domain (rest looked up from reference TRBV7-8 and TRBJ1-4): GAGVSQSPRYKVAKRGQDVALRCDPISGHVSLFWYQQALGQGPEFLTYFQNEAQLDKSGLPSDRFFAERPEGSVSTLKIQRTQQEDSAVYLCASSLATGGQEKLFFGSGTQLSVL.

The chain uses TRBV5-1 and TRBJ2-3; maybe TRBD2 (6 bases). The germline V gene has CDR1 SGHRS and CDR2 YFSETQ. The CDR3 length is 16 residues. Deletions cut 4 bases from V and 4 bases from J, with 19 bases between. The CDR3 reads CASSLTLGGSSDTQYF. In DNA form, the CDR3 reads TGCGCCAGCAGCCTTACCCTCGGGGGATCATCAGATACGCAGTATTTT.

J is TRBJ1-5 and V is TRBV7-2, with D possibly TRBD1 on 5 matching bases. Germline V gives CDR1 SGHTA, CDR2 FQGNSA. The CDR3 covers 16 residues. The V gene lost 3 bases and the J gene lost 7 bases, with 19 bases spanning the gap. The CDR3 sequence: CASSFVGSTGGQPQHF. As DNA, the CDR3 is TGTGCCAGCAGCTTCGTAGGCTCCACTGGGGGACAGCCCCAGCATTTT.

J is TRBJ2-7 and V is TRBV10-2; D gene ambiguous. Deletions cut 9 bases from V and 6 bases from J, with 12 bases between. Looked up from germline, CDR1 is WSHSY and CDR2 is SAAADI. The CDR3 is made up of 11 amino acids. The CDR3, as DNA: TGCGCCAGTTCGGCTGGGCGCGAGCAGTACTTC. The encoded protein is CASSAGREQYF.

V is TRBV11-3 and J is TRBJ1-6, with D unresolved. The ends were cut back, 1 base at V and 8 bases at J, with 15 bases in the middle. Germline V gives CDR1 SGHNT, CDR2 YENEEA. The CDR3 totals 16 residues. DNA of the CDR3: TGTGCCAGCAGCTTAGCGCTAACGTCTACTTATTCACCCCTCCACTTT. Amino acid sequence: CASSLALTSTYSPLHF.

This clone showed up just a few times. Here the CDR3 DNA reads TGTGCCAGCAGCCGCGGACAGGTGTACACCGGGGAGCTGTTTTTT. Its translation: CASSRGQVYTGELFF. The chain is built from TRBV7-9 and TRBJ2-2; 7 bases agree with TRBD1. Germline values: CDR1 SEHNR, CDR2 FQNEAQ (reference sequence). Trimming took 5 bases from V and 3 from J; bases not matched to a gene: 6. CDR3 size: 15 residues.

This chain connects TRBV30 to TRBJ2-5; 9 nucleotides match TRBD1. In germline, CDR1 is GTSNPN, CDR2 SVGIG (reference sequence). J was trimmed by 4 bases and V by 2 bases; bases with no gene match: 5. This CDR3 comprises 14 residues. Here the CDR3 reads CAWSFDRGRETQYF. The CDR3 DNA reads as TGTGCCTGGAGTTTCGACAGGGGGAGAGAGACCCAGTACTTC.

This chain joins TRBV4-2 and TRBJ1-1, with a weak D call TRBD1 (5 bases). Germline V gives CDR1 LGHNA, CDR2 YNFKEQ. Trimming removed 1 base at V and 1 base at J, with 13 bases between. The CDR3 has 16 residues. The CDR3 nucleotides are TGTGCCAGCAGCCAAGGAGAGGAGGGACCGAACACTGAAGCTTTCTTT. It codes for CASSQGEEGPNTEAFF.

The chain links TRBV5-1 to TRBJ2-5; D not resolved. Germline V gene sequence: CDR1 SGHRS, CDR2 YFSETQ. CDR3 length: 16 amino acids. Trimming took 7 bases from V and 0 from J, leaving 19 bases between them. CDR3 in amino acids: CASRGSAPRYQETQYF. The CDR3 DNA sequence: TGCGCCAGCCGTGGTTCCGCTCCGAGGTACCAAGAGACCCAGTACTTC.

This chain's CDR3 is CASSLGRSTDTQYF. CDR3 DNA: TGTGCCAGCAGCTTGGGTCGAAGCACAGATACGCAGTATTTT. J is TRBJ2-3 and V is TRBV5-6; D is undetermined. In germline, CDR1 is SGHDT, CDR2 YYEEEE. The CDR3 has 14 residues. The V gene lost 0 bases and the J gene lost 0 bases, with 5 bases spanning the gap.

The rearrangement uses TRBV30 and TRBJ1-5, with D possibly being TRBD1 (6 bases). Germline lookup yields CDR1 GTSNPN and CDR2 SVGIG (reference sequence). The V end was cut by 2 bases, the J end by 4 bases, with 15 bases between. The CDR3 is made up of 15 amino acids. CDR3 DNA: TGTGCCTGGAGTCAGGGGCAGGGGAGGAATCAGCCCCAGCATTTT. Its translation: CAWSQGQGRNQPQHF.

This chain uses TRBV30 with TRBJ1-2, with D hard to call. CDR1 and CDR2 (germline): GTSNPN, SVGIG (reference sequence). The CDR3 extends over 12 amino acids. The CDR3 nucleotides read TGTGGATACCTAGAGTTCGGATATGGCTACACCTTC. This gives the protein CGYLEFGYGYTF. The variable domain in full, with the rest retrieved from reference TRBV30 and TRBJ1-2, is SQTIHQWPATLVQPVGSPLSLECTVEGTSNPNLYWYRQAAGRGLQLLFYSVGIGQISSEVPQNLSASRPQDRQFILSSKKLLLSDSGFYLCGYLEFGYGYTFGSGTRLTVV.

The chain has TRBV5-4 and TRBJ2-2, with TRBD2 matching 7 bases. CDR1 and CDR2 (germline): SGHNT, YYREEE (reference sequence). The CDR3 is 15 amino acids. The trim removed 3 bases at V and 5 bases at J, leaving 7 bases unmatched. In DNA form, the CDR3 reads TGTGCCAGCAGCTATGAAAGCGGGATGACCGGGGAGCTGTTTTTT. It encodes CASSYESGMTGELFF. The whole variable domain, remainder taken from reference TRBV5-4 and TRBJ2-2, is ETGVTQSPTHLIKTRGQQVTLRCSSQSGHNTVSWYQQALGQGPQFIFQYYREEENGRGNFPPRFSGLQFPNYSSELNVNALELDDSALYLCASSYESGMTGELFFGEGSRLTVL.

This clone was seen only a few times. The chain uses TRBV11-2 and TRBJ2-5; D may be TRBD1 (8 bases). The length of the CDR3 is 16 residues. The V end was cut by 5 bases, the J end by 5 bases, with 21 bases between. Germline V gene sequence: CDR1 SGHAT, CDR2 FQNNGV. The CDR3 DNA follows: TGTGCCAGCAGCCCCCCCCGGACAGGGCGGGGGGAGACCCAGTACTTC. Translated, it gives CASSPPRTGRGETQYF.

The DNA for the CDR3 is TGTGCCAGCAGCTCCCCGGACAGGGTCAGTTCACCCCTCCACTTT. Its protein product is CASSSPDRVSSPLHF. This chain uses TRBV5-6 with TRBJ1-6, with 8 bases lining up with TRBD1. The germline CDR1 and CDR2 sequences are SGHDT and YYEEEE. Unmatched junction bases numbered 8, after V lost 3 bases and J lost 9 bases. The CDR3 sequence is 15 residues long.

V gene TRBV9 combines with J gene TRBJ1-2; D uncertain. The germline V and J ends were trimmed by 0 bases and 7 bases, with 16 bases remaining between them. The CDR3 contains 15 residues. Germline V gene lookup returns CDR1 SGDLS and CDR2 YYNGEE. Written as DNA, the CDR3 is TGTGCCAGCAGCGTAGATGCTGGCAATACGGCTGGCTACACCTTC. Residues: CASSVDAGNTAGYTF. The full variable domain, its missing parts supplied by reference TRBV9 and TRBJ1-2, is DSGVTQTPKHLITATGQRVTLRCSPRSGDLSVYWYQQSLDQGLQFLIQYYNGEERAKGNILERFSAQQFPDLHSELNLSSLELGDSALYFCASSVDAGNTAGYTFGSGTRLTVV.

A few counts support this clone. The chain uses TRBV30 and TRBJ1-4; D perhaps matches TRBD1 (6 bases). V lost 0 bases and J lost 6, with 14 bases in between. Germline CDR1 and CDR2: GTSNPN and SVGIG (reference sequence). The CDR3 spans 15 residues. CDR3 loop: CAWSVRDTSDEKLFF. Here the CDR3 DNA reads TGTGCCTGGAGTGTACGGGACACATCAGATGAAAAACTGTTTTTT.

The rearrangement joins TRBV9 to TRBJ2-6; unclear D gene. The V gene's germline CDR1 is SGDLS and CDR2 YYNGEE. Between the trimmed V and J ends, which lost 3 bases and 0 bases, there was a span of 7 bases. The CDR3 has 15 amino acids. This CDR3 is CASSGRSSGANVLTF. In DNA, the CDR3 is TGTGCCAGCAGCGGACGGAGCTCTGGGGCCAACGTCCTGACTTTC.

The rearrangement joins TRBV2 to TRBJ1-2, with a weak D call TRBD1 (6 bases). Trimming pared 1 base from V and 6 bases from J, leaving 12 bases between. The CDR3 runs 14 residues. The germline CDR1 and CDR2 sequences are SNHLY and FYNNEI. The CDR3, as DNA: TGTGCCAGCAGTGAAGACCGGGACAACCATGGCTACACCTTC. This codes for CASSEDRDNHGYTF.

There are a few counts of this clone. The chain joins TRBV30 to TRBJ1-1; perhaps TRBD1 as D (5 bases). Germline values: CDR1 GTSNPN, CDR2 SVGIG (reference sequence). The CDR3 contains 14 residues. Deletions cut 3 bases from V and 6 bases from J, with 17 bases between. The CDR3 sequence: CAWRAIDSGAEAFF. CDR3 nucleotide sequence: TGTGCCTGGAGAGCAATAGACAGTGGCGCTGAAGCTTTCTTT.

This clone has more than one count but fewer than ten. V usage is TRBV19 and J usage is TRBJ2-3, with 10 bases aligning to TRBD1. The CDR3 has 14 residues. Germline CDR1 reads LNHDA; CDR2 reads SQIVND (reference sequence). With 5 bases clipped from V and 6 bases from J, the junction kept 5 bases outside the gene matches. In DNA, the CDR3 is TGTGCCAGTAGTCAGACAGGGGGCATGGATACGCAGTATTTT. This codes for CASSQTGGMDTQYF.

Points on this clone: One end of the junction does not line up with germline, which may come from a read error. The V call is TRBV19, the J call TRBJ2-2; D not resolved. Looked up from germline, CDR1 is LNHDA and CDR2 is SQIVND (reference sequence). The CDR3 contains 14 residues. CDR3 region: CASSLDPRAGELFF. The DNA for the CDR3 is TGTGCCAGTAGTTTAGACCCTCGGGCCGGGGAGCTGTTTTTT.

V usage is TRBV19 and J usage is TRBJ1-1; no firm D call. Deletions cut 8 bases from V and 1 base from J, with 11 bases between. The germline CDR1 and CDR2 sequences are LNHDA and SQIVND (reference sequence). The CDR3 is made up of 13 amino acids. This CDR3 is CASAPRENTEAFF. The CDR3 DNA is TGTGCCAGTGCCCCTCGGGAGAACACTGAAGCTTTCTTT.